The rows below give T cell receptor beta chains drawn from one sample of a study of cytomegalovirus exposure and HLA in healthy donors. The method was immunoSEQ multiplex PCR; TCRdb's version includes in-frame clones alone and lacks a portion of them. The sample includes more than 100,000 clones, 55% to 80% of them seen just once. Sample: PBMCs. The receptors come from a woman aged 40 to 55 in good health and CMV-seronegative. CDR3s leave out the opening cysteine and the closing phenylalanine or tryptophan.

CDR3aa	v_gene	j_gene
ASSPGLAGATFTDTQY	TRBV11-2	TRBJ2-3
ASSWDRNSNQPQH	TRBV6-5	TRBJ1-5
ASSLRLAEYQETQY	TRBV7-9	TRBJ2-5
ASSIAGTDPRTQY	TRBV7-8	TRBJ2-3
ASSLDRGLSDTQY	TRBV5-6	TRBJ2-3
ASSPVGGTNEKLF	TRBV19	TRBJ1-4
ASSSLLGAGGYT	TRBV7-2	TRBJ1-2
ASSPSGGSYEQY	TRBV5-1	TRBJ2-7
ASGQGYLDNQPQH	TRBV6-1	TRBJ1-5
ASSESRADGYT	TRBV2	TRBJ1-2
ASSQTGLSGNTIY	TRBV4-1	TRBJ1-3
ASSEGRGMDTEAF	TRBV5-1	TRBJ1-1
ASSLDGAGNTIY	TRBV5-1	TRBJ1-3
ASSVGGTYNSPLH	TRBV9	TRBJ1-6
ASSLGLAGVGGYT	TRBV11-2	TRBJ1-2
ASSLEGGNEQY	TRBV11-2	TRBJ2-7
ASSPNQGINEKLF	TRBV18	TRBJ1-4
ASSGQGAEPEAF	TRBV6-1	TRBJ1-1
ASSQQGGEETQY	TRBV19	TRBJ2-5
ASSVGLSYEQY	TRBV9	TRBJ2-7
ASSRLWTRDTGELF	TRBV4-1	TRBJ2-2
ASSPRDSRYGYT	TRBV18	TRBJ1-2
AWSKDREHF	TRBV30	TRBJ2-1
SVGTGGPGKLF	TRBV29-1	TRBJ1-4
ASSADPSRGTGRRNTEAF	TRBV10-1	TRBJ1-1
ASRTVGNEQF	TRBV27	TRBJ2-1
ASSLDTGISQPQH	TRBV5-8	TRBJ1-5
ASDRGEGRTEAF	TRBV4-1	TRBJ1-1
ASRGQGTSLDVLT	TRBV6-1	TRBJ2-6
ASSYPAPPTDTQY	TRBV28	TRBJ2-3
ASSLSRQSEAF	TRBV27	TRBJ1-1
ASSPSPGQGTYEQY	TRBV18	TRBJ2-7
ASGGQGGYGYT	TRBV19	TRBJ1-2
ASSVAGGLNEQF	TRBV9	TRBJ2-1
ASSSQQETQY	TRBV5-1	TRBJ2-5
ASSLGQGSSGANVLT	TRBV5-6	TRBJ2-6
ASSLGARDYGYT	TRBV7-3	TRBJ1-2
ASSPQGQGSDGYT	TRBV18	TRBJ1-2
ASSDRQGSNQPQH	TRBV6-1	TRBJ1-5
APVAREGRKETQY	TRBV10-1	TRBJ2-5
ASSAIWVDGTVSGNTIY	TRBV9	TRBJ1-3
ASSPPGQGRVGVEAF	TRBV28	TRBJ1-1
ASSLIVVGELF	TRBV7-8	TRBJ2-2
ASSQDTQANQPQH	TRBV4-2	TRBJ1-5
ASSELGGMNTEAF	TRBV2	TRBJ1-1
ASSGDRGYEQY	TRBV5-6	TRBJ2-7
ASSRQGADGYT	TRBV18	TRBJ1-2
ASSLILAGGIYEQY	TRBV27	TRBJ2-7
ASSYEASTGRLEAF	TRBV6-5	TRBJ1-1
ASSVAGLQETQY	TRBV9	TRBJ2-5
ASTPGGGSTDTQY	TRBV5-1	TRBJ2-3